This TCR beta chain is drawn from a study of tumor-infiltrating lymphocytes in primary liver carcinoma. Unsorted bulk tissue, roughly 20-32 mg of it, served as the source for co-extraction of RNA and DNA. The template, about 510 ng total RNA, yielded TCR beta cDNA made with a constant-region primer. Three-round nested multiplex PCR performed with slightly modified ARM-PCR produced the TCR beta libraries. Forward primers for TRBV1-TRBV30 and a C-beta reverse primer served the first two PCR rounds, at about 10 cycles each. TCRdb analysed the multiplex PCR reads with MiXCR anew, one entry per CDR3 protein. The sample holds about 78,000 distinct CDR3 sequences; nearly 70% are singletons and the top ten take about 27%. The CDR3 runs to 15 residues. The germline V gene encodes CDR1 SGHRS and CDR2 YFSETQ. To note about this clonotype: A read error may account for a junction end that differs from germline.

The chain is built from TRBV5-1 and TRBJ2-5, with D unclear. The sequence was obtained from a man aged 40-49 years with primary liver carcinoma and hepatitis B virus infection. The sequenced sample consisted of liver tumor tissue from sampling region 4. The subset: tumor region T4, right-lateral pole. CDR3 amino acids: CASSLDGEYQETLYF. The CDR3 bases are TGCGCCAGCAGCTTGGATGGAGAGTACCAAGAGACCCTGTACTTC.